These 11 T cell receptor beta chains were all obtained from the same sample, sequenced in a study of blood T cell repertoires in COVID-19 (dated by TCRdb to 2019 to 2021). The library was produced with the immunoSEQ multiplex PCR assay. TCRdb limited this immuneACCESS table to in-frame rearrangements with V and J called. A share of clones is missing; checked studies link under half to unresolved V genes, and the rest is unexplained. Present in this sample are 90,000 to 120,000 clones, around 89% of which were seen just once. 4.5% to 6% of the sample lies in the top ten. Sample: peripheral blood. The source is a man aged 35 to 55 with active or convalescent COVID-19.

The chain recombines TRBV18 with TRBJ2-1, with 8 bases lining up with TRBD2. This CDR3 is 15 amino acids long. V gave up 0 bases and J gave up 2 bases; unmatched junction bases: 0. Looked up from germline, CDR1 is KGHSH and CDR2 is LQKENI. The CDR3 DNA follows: TGTGCCAGCTCACCACCTAGCGGGACCTACAATGAGCAGTTCTTC. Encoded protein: CASSPPSGTYNEQFF.

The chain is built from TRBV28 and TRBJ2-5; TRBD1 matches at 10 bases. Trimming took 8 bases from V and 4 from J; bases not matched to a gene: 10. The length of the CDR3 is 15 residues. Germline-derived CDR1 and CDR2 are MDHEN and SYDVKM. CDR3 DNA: TGTGCCAGCCATACCGGGACAGGGGTAGGAGAGACCCAGTACTTC. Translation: CASHTGTGVGETQYF.

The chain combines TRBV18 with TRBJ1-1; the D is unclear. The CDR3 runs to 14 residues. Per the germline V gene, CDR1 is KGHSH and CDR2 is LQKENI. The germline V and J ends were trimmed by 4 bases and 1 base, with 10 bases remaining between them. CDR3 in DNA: TGTGCCAGCTCACAAGCCCCAGGGAACACTGAAGCTTTCTTT. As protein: CASSQAPGNTEAFF.

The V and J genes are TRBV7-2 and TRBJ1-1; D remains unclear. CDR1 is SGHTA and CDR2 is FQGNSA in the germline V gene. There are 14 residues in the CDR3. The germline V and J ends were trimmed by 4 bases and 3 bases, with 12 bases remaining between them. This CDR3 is CASSSEVTDTEAFF. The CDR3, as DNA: TGTGCCAGCAGCTCGGAGGTAACGGACACTGAAGCTTTCTTT.

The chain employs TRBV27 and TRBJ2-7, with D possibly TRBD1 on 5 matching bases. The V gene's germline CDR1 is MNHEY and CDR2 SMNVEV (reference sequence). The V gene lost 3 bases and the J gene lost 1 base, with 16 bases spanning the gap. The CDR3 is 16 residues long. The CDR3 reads CASSFLLGQGSYEQYF. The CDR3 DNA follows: TGTGCCAGCAGTTTCCTATTGGGGCAGGGTTCCTACGAGCAGTACTTC.

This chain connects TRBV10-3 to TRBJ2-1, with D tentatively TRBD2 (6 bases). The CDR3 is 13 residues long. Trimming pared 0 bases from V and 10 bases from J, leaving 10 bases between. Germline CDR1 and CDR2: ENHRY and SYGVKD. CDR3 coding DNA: TGTGCCATCAGTGAGTCGTGGGAGGAAGAGCAGTTCTTC. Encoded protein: CAISESWEEEQFF.

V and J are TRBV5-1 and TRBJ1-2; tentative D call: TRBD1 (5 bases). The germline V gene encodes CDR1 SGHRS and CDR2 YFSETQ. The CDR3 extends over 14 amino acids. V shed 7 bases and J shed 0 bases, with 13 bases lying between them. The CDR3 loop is CASVGGDTNYGYTF. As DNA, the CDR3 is TGCGCCAGCGTGGGGGGTGACACTAACTATGGCTACACCTTC.

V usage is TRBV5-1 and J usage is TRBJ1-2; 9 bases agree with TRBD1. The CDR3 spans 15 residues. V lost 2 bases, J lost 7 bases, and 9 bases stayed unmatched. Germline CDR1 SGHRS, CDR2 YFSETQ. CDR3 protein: CASSLTGGAIRGYTF. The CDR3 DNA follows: TGCGCCAGCAGCTTAACAGGGGGCGCGATTCGTGGCTACACCTTC.

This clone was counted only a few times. CDR3 bases: TGTGCCAGCCAGGGTTGGGACACTGAAGCTTTCTTT. It is translated as CASQGWDTEAFF. The chain carries TRBV12-3 or TRBV12-4 and TRBJ1-1; perhaps TRBD1 as D (5 bases). The CDR3 has 12 amino acids. V was pared by 8 bases and J by 3 bases, with 10 bases between.

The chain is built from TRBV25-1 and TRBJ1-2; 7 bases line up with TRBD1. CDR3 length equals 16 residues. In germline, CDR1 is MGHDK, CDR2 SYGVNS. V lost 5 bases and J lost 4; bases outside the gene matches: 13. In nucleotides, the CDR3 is TGTGCCAGCAGTCCCATTGCGGGACAGCTGACCTATGGCTACACCTTC. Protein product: CASSPIAGQLTYGYTF.

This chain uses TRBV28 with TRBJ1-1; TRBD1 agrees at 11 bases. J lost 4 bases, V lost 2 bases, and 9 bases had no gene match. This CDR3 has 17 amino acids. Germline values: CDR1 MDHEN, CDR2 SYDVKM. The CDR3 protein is CASSLGLGQGGITEAFF. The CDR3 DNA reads TGTGCCAGCAGTTTAGGTCTGGGACAGGGGGGAATCACTGAAGCTTTCTTT.